A selection of T cell receptor beta chains follows, all from one sample in a study of blood T cell repertoires in COVID-19. The table came from immunoSEQ multiplex PCR; TCRdb's copy has only in-frame clones and leaves some out. In the table there are tens of thousands of clones, 80% to 90% of which are singletons. Input material: peripheral blood. The receptors stem from a woman aged 55-75 years with COVID-19, enrolled during active disease. Both conserved end residues are part of each CDR3. D genes are given only for firm matches. The size field is filled for only some rows; it gives once, few, many or a size class.

CDR3aa: CASSSAGGRPYNEQFF
CDR3nt: TGTGCCAGCAGTTCGGCGGGGGGGAGGCCATACAATGAGCAGTTCTTC
d_gene: TRBD2
v_gene: TRBV28
abundance: -
len: 16
j_gene: TRBJ2-1

CDR3aa: CASGTGALSPQHF
CDR3nt: TGTGCCAGCGGGACAGGGGCACTTTCGCCCCAGCATTTT
d_gene: TRBD1
v_gene: TRBV19
abundance: -
len: 13
j_gene: TRBJ1-5

CDR3aa: CASSEAGQKGTQYF
CDR3nt: TGTGCCAGCAGTGAAGCGGGACAGAAAGGGACCCAGTACTTC
d_gene: TRBD1
v_gene: TRBV6-1
abundance: -
len: 14
j_gene: TRBJ2-5

CDR3aa: CASSQYGGGTEAFF
CDR3nt: TGCGCCAGCAGCCAATATGGGGGCGGCACTGAAGCTTTCTTT
d_gene: -
v_gene: TRBV4-1
abundance: -
len: 14
j_gene: TRBJ1-1

CDR3aa: CASSEGTGVNQPQHF
CDR3nt: TGTGCCAGCAGTGAAGGGACAGGGGTCAATCAGCCCCAGCATTTT
d_gene: TRBD1
v_gene: TRBV2
abundance: -
len: 15
j_gene: TRBJ1-5

CDR3aa: CASSFFRENTEAFF
CDR3nt: TGTGCCAGCAGTTTCTTTAGAGAGAACACTGAAGCTTTCTTT
d_gene: -
v_gene: TRBV28
abundance: -
len: 14
j_gene: TRBJ1-1

CDR3aa: CASSAGTVMNTEAFF
CDR3nt: TGCGCCAGCAGTGCCGGGACAGTTATGAACACTGAAGCTTTCTTT
d_gene: TRBD1
v_gene: TRBV10-1
abundance: -
len: 15
j_gene: TRBJ1-1

CDR3aa: CASSILAQGPQPQHF
CDR3nt: TGTGCCAGTAGTATCCTCGCGCAGGGTCCACAGCCCCAGCATTTT
d_gene: -
v_gene: TRBV19
abundance: -
len: 15
j_gene: TRBJ1-5

CDR3aa: CASSQGGEDTEAFF
CDR3nt: TGTGCCAGCAGCCAAGGGGGCGAGGACACTGAAGCTTTCTTT
d_gene: -
v_gene: TRBV4-2
abundance: -
len: 14
j_gene: TRBJ1-1

CDR3aa: CASSFRGGTADGYTF
CDR3nt: TGTGCCAGCAGCTTTAGAGGAGGGACAGCAGATGGCTACACCTTC
d_gene: TRBD1
v_gene: TRBV7-9
abundance: -
len: 15
j_gene: TRBJ1-2

CDR3aa: CASSLNRGATEAFF
CDR3nt: TGTGCCAGCAGCCTAAATCGGGGGGCTACTGAAGCTTTCTTT
d_gene: -
v_gene: TRBV11-2
abundance: -
len: 14
j_gene: TRBJ1-1

CDR3aa: CASSHGLEYAGELFF
CDR3nt: TGTGCCAGCAGTCACGGACTAGAGTACGCCGGGGAGCTGTTTTTT
d_gene: TRBD2
v_gene: TRBV6-1
abundance: -
len: 15
j_gene: TRBJ2-2

CDR3aa: CASSSLTGVSAEAFF
CDR3nt: TGTGCCAGCAGCTCGCTCACAGGGGTGTCAGCTGAAGCTTTCTTT
d_gene: TRBD1
v_gene: TRBV7-6
abundance: -
len: 15
j_gene: TRBJ1-1

CDR3aa: CASRDIEAFF
CDR3nt: TGCGCCAGCAGGGACATTGAAGCTTTCTTT
d_gene: -
v_gene: TRBV10-2
abundance: -
len: 10
j_gene: TRBJ1-1

CDR3aa: CASSVGGGPVGEQFF
CDR3nt: TGTGCCAGCAGCGTAGGTGGCGGCCCCGTGGGTGAGCAGTTCTTC
d_gene: -
v_gene: TRBV9
abundance: -
len: 15
j_gene: TRBJ2-1

CDR3aa: CASSMGQSQETQYF
CDR3nt: TGTGCCAGTAGCATGGGACAGAGTCAAGAGACCCAGTACTTC
d_gene: TRBD1
v_gene: TRBV19
abundance: -
len: 14
j_gene: TRBJ2-5

CDR3aa: CASSLRRGNYGYTF
CDR3nt: TGCGCCAGCAGCCTTCGACGGGGGAACTATGGCTACACCTTC
d_gene: -
v_gene: TRBV4-1
abundance: once
len: 14
j_gene: TRBJ1-2

CDR3aa: CATGHVSYEQYF
CDR3nt: TGTGCCACGGGACACGTCTCCTACGAGCAGTACTTC
d_gene: -
v_gene: TRBV10-3
abundance: -
len: 12
j_gene: TRBJ2-7

CDR3aa: CASSHPGQRYNEQFF
CDR3nt: TGTGCCAGCAGCCATCCGGGACAGAGATACAATGAGCAGTTCTTC
d_gene: TRBD1
v_gene: TRBV3-1/TRBV3-2
abundance: -
len: 15
j_gene: TRBJ2-1

CDR3aa: CASRQTSGLTGELFF
CDR3nt: TGTGCCAGCCGCCAGACTAGCGGGCTCACCGGGGAGCTGTTTTTT
d_gene: TRBD2
v_gene: TRBV9
abundance: -
len: 15
j_gene: TRBJ2-2

CDR3aa: CASTPLRGGYTEAFF
CDR3nt: TGTGCCAGCACCCCGCTTAGGGGGGGATACACTGAAGCTTTCTTT
d_gene: -
v_gene: TRBV3-1/TRBV3-2
abundance: -
len: 15
j_gene: TRBJ1-1

CDR3aa: CASSFTGGQNEKLFF
CDR3nt: TGTGCCAGCAGTTTCACAGGGGGACAAAATGAAAAACTGTTTTTT
d_gene: TRBD1
v_gene: TRBV6-2/TRBV6-3
abundance: -
len: 15
j_gene: TRBJ1-4

CDR3aa: CASSFYLAGGAGAKNIQYF
CDR3nt: TGTGCCAGCAGCTTCTACCTAGCGGGAGGCGCTGGGGCCAAAAACATTCAGTACTTC
d_gene: TRBD2
v_gene: TRBV11-2
abundance: -
len: 19
j_gene: TRBJ2-4

CDR3aa: CASSLGVAGGLDEQFF
CDR3nt: TGTGCCAGCAGCTTAGGAGTAGCGGGAGGCCTCGATGAGCAGTTCTTC
d_gene: TRBD2
v_gene: TRBV7-9
abundance: few
len: 16
j_gene: TRBJ2-1

CDR3aa: CASSSKTGGLQETQYF
CDR3nt: TGTGCCAGCAGCTCGAAGACAGGGGGGCTCCAAGAGACCCAGTACTTC
d_gene: TRBD1
v_gene: TRBV13
abundance: -
len: 16
j_gene: TRBJ2-5

CDR3aa: CASSFVPGLAGGGPDTQYF
CDR3nt: TGTGCCAGCAGCTTTGTCCCGGGACTAGCGGGAGGAGGCCCGGATACGCAGTATTTT
d_gene: TRBD2
v_gene: TRBV5-4
abundance: -
len: 19
j_gene: TRBJ2-3

CDR3aa: CASSTGTLGDTQYF
CDR3nt: TGTGCCAGCAGCACCGGGACTCTGGGAGATACGCAGTATTTT
d_gene: -
v_gene: TRBV7-3
abundance: -
len: 14
j_gene: TRBJ2-3

CDR3aa: CATSDLAGPSYNEQFF
CDR3nt: TGTGCCACCAGTGATCTTGCGGGGCCCTCCTACAATGAGCAGTTCTTC
d_gene: -
v_gene: TRBV24-1
abundance: -
len: 16
j_gene: TRBJ2-1

CDR3aa: CASTEREGTGELFF
CDR3nt: TGTGCTTCCACCGAGCGGGAGGGCACCGGGGAGCTGTTTTTT
d_gene: TRBD2
v_gene: TRBV7-7
abundance: -
len: 14
j_gene: TRBJ2-2

CDR3aa: CASSPVGTGGVGVNQPQHF
CDR3nt: TGTGCCAGCTCACCTGTCGGGACAGGGGGCGTCGGCGTCAATCAGCCCCAGCATTTT
d_gene: TRBD1
v_gene: TRBV18
abundance: -
len: 19
j_gene: TRBJ1-5

CDR3aa: CASSLDWELFF
CDR3nt: TGTGCCAGCAGTTTAGACTGGGAGCTGTTTTTT
d_gene: -
v_gene: TRBV12-3/TRBV12-4
abundance: -
len: 11
j_gene: TRBJ2-2

CDR3aa: CASSEVDGWADTQYF
CDR3nt: TGTGCCAGCAGTGAAGTCGACGGGTGGGCAGATACGCAGTATTTT
d_gene: -
v_gene: TRBV2
abundance: -
len: 15
j_gene: TRBJ2-3

CDR3aa: CASSESAGSGYEQYF
CDR3nt: TGTGCCAGCAGTGAATCGGCGGGATCCGGCTACGAGCAGTACTTC
d_gene: -
v_gene: TRBV2
abundance: -
len: 15
j_gene: TRBJ2-7

CDR3aa: CSVVRGGQLQETQYF
CDR3nt: TGCAGCGTTGTACGCGGCGGCCAATTACAAGAGACCCAGTACTTC
d_gene: -
v_gene: TRBV29-1
abundance: -
len: 15
j_gene: TRBJ2-5

CDR3aa: CASSVVGSGNTEAFF
CDR3nt: TGTGCCAGCAGCGTAGTAGGGAGCGGGAACACTGAAGCTTTCTTT
d_gene: -
v_gene: TRBV9
abundance: -
len: 15
j_gene: TRBJ1-1